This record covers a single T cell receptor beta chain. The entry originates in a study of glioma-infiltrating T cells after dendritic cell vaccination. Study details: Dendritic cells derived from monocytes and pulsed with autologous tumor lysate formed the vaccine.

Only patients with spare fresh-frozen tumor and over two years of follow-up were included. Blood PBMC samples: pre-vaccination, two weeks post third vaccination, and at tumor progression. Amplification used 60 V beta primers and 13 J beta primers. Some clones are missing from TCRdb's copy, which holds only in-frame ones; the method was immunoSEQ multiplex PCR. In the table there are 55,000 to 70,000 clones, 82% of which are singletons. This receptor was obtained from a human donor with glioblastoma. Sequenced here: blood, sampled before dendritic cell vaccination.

The CDR3 region is CAISPQGRDTQYF. The CDR3 bases are TGTGCCATCAGTCCACAGGGTAGAGATACGCAGTATTTT. The rearrangement links TRBV10-3 to TRBJ2-3; maybe TRBD1 (6 bases). Trimming took off 5 bases at V and 5 bases at J, with 11 bases between the two ends. The CDR3 spans 13 residues. Germline V gene sequence: CDR1 ENHRY, CDR2 SYGVKD.